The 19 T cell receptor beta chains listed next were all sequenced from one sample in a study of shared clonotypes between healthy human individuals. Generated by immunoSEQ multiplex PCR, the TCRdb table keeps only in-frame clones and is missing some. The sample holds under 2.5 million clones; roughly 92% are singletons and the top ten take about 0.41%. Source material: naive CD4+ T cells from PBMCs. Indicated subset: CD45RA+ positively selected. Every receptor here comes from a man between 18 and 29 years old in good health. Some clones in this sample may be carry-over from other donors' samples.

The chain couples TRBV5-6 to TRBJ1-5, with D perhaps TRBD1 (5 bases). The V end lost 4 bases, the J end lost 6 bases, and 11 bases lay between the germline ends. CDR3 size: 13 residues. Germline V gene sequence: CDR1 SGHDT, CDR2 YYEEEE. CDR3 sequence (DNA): TGTGCCAGCAGCCGCTGGGGCGGTCAGCCCCAGCATTTT. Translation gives CASSRWGGQPQHF.

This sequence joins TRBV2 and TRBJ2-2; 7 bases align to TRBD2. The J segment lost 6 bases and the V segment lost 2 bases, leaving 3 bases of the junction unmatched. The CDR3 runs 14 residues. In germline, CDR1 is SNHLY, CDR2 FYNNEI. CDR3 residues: CASSEYGGAGELFF. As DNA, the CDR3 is TGTGCCAGCAGTGAATATGGGGGGGCCGGGGAGCTGTTTTTT.

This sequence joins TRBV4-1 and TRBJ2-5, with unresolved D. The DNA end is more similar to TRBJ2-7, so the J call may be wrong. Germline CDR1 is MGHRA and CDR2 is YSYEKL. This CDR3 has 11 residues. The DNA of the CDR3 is TGCGCCAGCAGCCAAGATTCCGAGCAGTACTTC. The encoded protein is CASSQDSEQYF.

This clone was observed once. The CDR3: CASSTSGNKGGTGELFF. The CDR3, as DNA: TGTGCCAGTAGTACATCAGGCAACAAGGGGGGAACCGGGGAGCTGTTTTTT. V and J are TRBV19 and TRBJ2-2; the D gene could be TRBD1 or TRBD2 (6 bases each). Germline CDR1 and CDR2: LNHDA and SQIVND (reference sequence). V was pared by 4 bases and J by 5 bases, with 20 bases between. This CDR3 region has 17 residues.

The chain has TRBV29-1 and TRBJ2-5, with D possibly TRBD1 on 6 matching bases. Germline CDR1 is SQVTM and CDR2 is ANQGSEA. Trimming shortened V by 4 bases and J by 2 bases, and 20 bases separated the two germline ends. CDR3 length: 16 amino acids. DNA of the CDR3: TGCAGCGTTGCCCCCTATTCCGGGACATTTCAAGAGACCCAGTACTTC. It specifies CSVAPYSGTFQETQYF.

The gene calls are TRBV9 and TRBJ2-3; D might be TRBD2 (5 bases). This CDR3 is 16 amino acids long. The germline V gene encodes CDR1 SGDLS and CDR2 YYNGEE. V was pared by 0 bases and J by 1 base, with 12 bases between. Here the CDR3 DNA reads TGTGCCAGCAGCGTAGTAGCGCTATCCCGCACAGATACGCAGTATTTT. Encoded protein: CASSVVALSRTDTQYF.

The CDR3 coding sequence is TGTGCCAGCTCGGGGGGAATAGACATCCTCGCCGGGACCCAGTACTTC. Amino acids: CASSGGIDILAGTQYF. The chain recombines TRBV18 with TRBJ2-5; D is possibly TRBD2 (6 bases). From germline, CDR1 is KGHSH and CDR2 LQKENI. The CDR3 runs 16 residues. Trimming took off 6 bases at V and 7 bases at J, with 24 bases between the two ends.

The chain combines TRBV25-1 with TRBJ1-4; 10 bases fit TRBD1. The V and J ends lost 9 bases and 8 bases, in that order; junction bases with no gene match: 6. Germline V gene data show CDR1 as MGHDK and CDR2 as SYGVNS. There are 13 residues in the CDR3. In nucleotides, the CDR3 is TGTGCCAGTTCTCGGACAGGGGGAGAAAAACTGTTTTTT. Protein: CASSRTGGEKLFF. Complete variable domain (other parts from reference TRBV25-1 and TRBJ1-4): EADIYQTPRYLVIGTGKKITLECSQTMGHDKMYWYQQDPGMELHLIHYSYGVNSTEKGDLSSESTVSRIRTEHFPLTLESARPSHTSQYLCASSRTGGEKLFFGSGTQLSVL.

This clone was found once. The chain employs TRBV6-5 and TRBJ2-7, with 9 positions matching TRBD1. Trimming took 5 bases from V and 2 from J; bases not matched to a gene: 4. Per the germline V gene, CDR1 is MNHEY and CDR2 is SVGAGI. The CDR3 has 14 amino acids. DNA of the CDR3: TGTGCCAGCAGTAGGGACAGGGAGGCCTACGAGCAGTACTTC. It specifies CASSRDREAYEQYF.

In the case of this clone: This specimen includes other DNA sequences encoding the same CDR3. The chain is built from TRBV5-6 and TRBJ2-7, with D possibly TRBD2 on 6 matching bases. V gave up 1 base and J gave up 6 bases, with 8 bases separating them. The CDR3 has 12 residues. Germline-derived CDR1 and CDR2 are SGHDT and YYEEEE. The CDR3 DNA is TGTGCCAGCAGCTTGCGGAGGGGCGAGCAGTACTTC. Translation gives CASSLRRGEQYF.

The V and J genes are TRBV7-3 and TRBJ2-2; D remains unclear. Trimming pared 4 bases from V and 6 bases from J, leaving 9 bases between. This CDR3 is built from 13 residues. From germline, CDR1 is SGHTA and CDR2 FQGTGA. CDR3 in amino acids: CASSSDPPGELFF. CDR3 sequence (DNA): TGTGCCAGCAGCTCCGACCCCCCCGGGGAGCTGTTTTTT.

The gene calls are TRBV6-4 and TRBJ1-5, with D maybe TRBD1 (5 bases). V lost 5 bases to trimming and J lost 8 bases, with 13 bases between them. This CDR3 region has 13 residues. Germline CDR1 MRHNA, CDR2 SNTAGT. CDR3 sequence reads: CASSRGTGEPQHF. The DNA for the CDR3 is TGTGCCAGCAGTCGCGGGACGGGGGAGCCCCAGCATTTT.

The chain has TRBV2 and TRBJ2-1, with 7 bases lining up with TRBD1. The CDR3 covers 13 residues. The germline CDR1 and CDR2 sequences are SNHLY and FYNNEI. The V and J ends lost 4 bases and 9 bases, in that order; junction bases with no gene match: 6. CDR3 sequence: CASSARQGTEQFF. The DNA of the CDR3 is TGTGCCAGCAGTGCCAGACAGGGCACTGAGCAGTTCTTC.

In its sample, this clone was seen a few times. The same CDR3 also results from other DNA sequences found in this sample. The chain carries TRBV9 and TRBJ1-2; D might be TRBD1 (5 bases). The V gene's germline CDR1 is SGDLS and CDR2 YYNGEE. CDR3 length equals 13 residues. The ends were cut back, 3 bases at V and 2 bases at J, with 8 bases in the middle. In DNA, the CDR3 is TGTGCCAGCAGCGCGGGACCGAACTATGGCTACACCTTC. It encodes CASSAGPNYGYTF.

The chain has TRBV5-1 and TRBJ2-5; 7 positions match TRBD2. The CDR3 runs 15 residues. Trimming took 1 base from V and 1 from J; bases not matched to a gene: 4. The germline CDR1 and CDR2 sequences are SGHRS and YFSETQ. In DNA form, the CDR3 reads TGCGCCAGCAGCTTGTTGGGAGGGATCCAAGAGACCCAGTACTTC. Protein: CASSLLGGIQETQYF. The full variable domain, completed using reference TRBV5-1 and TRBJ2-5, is KAGVTQTPRYLIKTRGQQVTLSCSPISGHRSVSWYQQTPGQGLQFLFEYFSETQRNKGNFPGRFSGRQFSNSRSEMNVSTLELGDSALYLCASSLLGGIQETQYFGPGTRLLVL.

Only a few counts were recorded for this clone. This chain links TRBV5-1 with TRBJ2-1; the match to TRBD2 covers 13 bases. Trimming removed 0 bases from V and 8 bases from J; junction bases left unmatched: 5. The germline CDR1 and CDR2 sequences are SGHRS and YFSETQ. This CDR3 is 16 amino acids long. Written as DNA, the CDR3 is TGCGCCAGCAGCTTGGGGACTAGCGGGAGAGGCGATGAGCAGTTCTTC. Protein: CASSLGTSGRGDEQFF.

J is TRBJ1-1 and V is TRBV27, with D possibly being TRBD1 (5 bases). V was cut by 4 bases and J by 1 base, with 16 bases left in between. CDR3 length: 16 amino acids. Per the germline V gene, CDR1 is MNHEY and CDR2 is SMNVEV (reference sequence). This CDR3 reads CASSSQPGRGNTEAFF. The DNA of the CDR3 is TGTGCCAGCAGTTCCCAACCGGGACGGGGGAACACTGAAGCTTTCTTT.

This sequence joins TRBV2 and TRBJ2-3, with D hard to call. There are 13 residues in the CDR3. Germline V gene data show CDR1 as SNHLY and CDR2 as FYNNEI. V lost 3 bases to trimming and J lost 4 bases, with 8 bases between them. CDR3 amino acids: CASSEDRPDTQYF. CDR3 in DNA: TGTGCCAGCAGTGAGGATCGGCCAGATACGCAGTATTTT.

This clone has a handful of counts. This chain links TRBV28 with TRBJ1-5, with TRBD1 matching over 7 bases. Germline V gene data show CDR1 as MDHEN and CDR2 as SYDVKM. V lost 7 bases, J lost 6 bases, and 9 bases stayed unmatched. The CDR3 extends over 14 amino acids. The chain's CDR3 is CASNSGTAGQPQHF. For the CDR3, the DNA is TGTGCCAGCAACTCCGGGACAGCGGGTCAGCCCCAGCATTTT.